These T cell receptor beta chains were read from a single sample in a study of response to subunit inactivated influenza vaccine. TCRdb used MiXCR to reprocess the RT-PCR reads, holding one entry per CDR3 protein. The repertoire has about 540,000 distinct CDR3 sequences, around 21% of them found once; the top ten carry 2.5% to 3%. This sample was shared with a second study, whose subject was T cells expressing NK-cell markers.

The sample in question was CD4+ T cells sorted from PBMCs, obtained roughly 12 days after vaccination. Receptors were obtained from a man aged 50 to 59 who received an inactivated influenza vaccine. Each CDR3 is given with its conserved first and last residue. A D gene is named only where the DNA matches it firmly. Clone sizes are given selectively: once, few, many, or a class where the clone is expanded.

size: few; D: NA; V: TRBV5-1; J: TRBJ2-3; DNA: TGCGCCAGCAGCTTGGGTTCAGGTCCCCGCACAGATACGCAGTATTTT; CDR3: CASSLGSGPRTDTQYF
size: many; D: NA; V: TRBV20-1; J: TRBJ1-1; DNA: TGCAGTGCTCCCCTAGTAACTGAAGCTTTCTTT; CDR3: CSAPLVTEAFF
size: few; D: NA; V: TRBV2; J: TRBJ1-2; DNA: TGTGCCAGCAGACCGGGGACCCCTGGTTATGGCTACACCTTC; CDR3: CASRPGTPGYGYTF
size: few; D: NA; V: TRBV7-9; J: TRBJ1-3; DNA: TGTGCCAGCAGCCGGGACACGGGAAACACCATATATTTT; CDR3: CASSRDTGNTIYF
size: NA; D: NA; V: TRBV7-2; J: TRBJ1-1; DNA: TGTGCCAGCAGCCCGCTGCTGGGGGGAGAAGCTTTCTTT; CDR3: CASSPLLGGEAFF
size: NA; D: NA; V: TRBV29-1; J: TRBJ1-5; DNA: TGCAGCGTTGAAGGGACCGGGAGCAATCAGCCCCAGCATTTT; CDR3: CSVEGTGSNQPQHF
size: many; D: NA; V: TRBV12-3/TRBV12-4; J: TRBJ1-1; DNA: TGTGCCAGCAGTCACAGGAACACTGAAGCTTTCTTT; CDR3: CASSHRNTEAFF
size: few; D: NA; V: TRBV5-1; J: TRBJ1-4; DNA: TGCGCCAGCAGCTTCGGGGGGATCATGGATGAAAAACTGTTTTTT; CDR3: CASSFGGIMDEKLFF
size: NA; D: NA; V: TRBV5-1; J: TRBJ2-2; DNA: TGCGCCAGCCAAAGGGGCCCGGTCACCGGGGAGCTGTTTTTT; CDR3: CASQRGPVTGELFF
size: once; D: TRBD1; V: TRBV7-8; J: TRBJ2-1; DNA: TGTGCCAGCAGCTTAGCGAGGAGACAGGGAAGCTCCTACAATGAGCAGTTCTTC; CDR3: CASSLARRQGSSYNEQFF
size: few; D: NA; V: TRBV7-3; J: TRBJ2-1; DNA: TGTGCCAGCAGCTTATACGGAGAAGTAGATGAGCAGTTCTTC; CDR3: CASSLYGEVDEQFF
size: many; D: NA; V: TRBV12-3/TRBV12-4; J: TRBJ1-5; DNA: TGTGCCAGCAGTTTTGGTTCCTATCAGCCCCAGCATTTT; CDR3: CASSFGSYQPQHF
size: few; D: NA; V: TRBV12-3/TRBV12-4; J: TRBJ2-1; DNA: TGTGCCAGCAATTGGGGGGGGAGGGGGTACAATGAGCAGTTCTTC; CDR3: CASNWGGRGYNEQFF
size: few; D: TRBD2; V: TRBV20-1; J: TRBJ2-1; DNA: TGCAGTGCTAGAGCCCCTTGGACTAGCGGGAGGGCCGAAGAGCAGTTCTTC; CDR3: CSARAPWTSGRAEEQFF
size: NA; D: TRBD1; V: TRBV3-1; J: TRBJ2-1; DNA: TGTGCCAGCAGCCATGATCCCGGGACAGGGGGAGGGCAGTTCTTC; CDR3: CASSHDPGTGGGQFF
size: NA; D: TRBD2; V: TRBV5-1; J: TRBJ2-5; DNA: TGCGCCAGCTCAGCGGGGGGTTACCAAGAGACCCAGTACTTC; CDR3: CASSAGGYQETQYF
size: few; D: NA; V: TRBV7-6; J: TRBJ2-5; DNA: TGTGCCAGCAGCTTCCAGGGTTCCCGGGAGACCCAGTACTTC; CDR3: CASSFQGSRETQYF
size: NA; D: TRBD2; V: TRBV9; J: TRBJ2-3; DNA: TGTGCCAGCAGCGTTGTCCCTAGCGGGGCGGGGAATACGCAGTATTTT; CDR3: CASSVVPSGAGNTQYF
size: NA; D: TRBD2; V: TRBV20-1; J: TRBJ2-7; DNA: TGCAGTGCTAGAGATACGACTAGCGGGACTCGGGAGCAGTACTTC; CDR3: CSARDTTSGTREQYF
size: NA; D: NA; V: TRBV5-1; J: TRBJ2-5; DNA: TGCGCCAGCAGCTTGCAGGGTCCTAGGGAGACCCAGTACTTC; CDR3: CASSLQGPRETQYF
size: few; D: NA; V: TRBV7-2; J: TRBJ2-1; DNA: TGTGCCAGCAGTCCTGTTGGGGGTGAGCAGTTCTTC; CDR3: CASSPVGGEQFF
size: few; D: NA; V: TRBV2; J: TRBJ1-6; DNA: TGTGCCAGCAGCGTACAGGTGTCTTATTCACCCCTCCACTTT; CDR3: CASSVQVSYSPLHF
size: NA; D: NA; V: TRBV4-1; J: TRBJ1-2; DNA: TGCGCCAGCAGCCTTTCCTCAGGGGTCTCCTATGGCTACACCTTC; CDR3: CASSLSSGVSYGYTF
size: few; D: TRBD1; V: TRBV9; J: TRBJ2-7; DNA: TGTGCCAGCAGCGTAGAGGGGGCCAGGAACGAGCAGTACTTC; CDR3: CASSVEGARNEQYF
size: NA; D: NA; V: TRBV20-1; J: TRBJ1-1; DNA: TGCAGTGCTTCGACAGTACTGAACACTGAAGCTTTCTTT; CDR3: CSASTVLNTEAFF
size: few; D: TRBD2; V: TRBV3-1; J: TRBJ2-1; DNA: TGTGCCAGCAGCCCCCCGTACGGGGGGAGGGATGTGAACAATGAGCAGTTCTTC; CDR3: CASSPPYGGRDVNNEQFF
size: NA; D: TRBD1; V: TRBV28; J: TRBJ2-7; DNA: TGTGCCAGCAGTTTACCCCAGACAGGGACCTACGAGCAGTACTTC; CDR3: CASSLPQTGTYEQYF
size: NA; D: TRBD2; V: TRBV12-3/TRBV12-4; J: TRBJ2-3; DNA: TGTGCCAGCACCATATTGGGGGGGGACCCTGATACGCAGTATTTT; CDR3: CASTILGGDPDTQYF
size: NA; D: TRBD1; V: TRBV11-1; J: TRBJ2-2; DNA: TGTGCCAGCAGGCAAACCGACAGGGCCGGGGAGCTGTTTTTT; CDR3: CASRQTDRAGELFF
size: few; D: NA; V: TRBV6-6; J: TRBJ2-1; DNA: TGTGCCAGCTCCCGGGATATTGAGCAGTTCTTC; CDR3: CASSRDIEQFF
size: NA; D: NA; V: TRBV9; J: TRBJ2-2; DNA: TGTGCCAGCAGCGTAGACAGCGGCACCGGGGAGCTGTTTTTT; CDR3: CASSVDSGTGELFF
size: NA; D: NA; V: TRBV4-3; J: TRBJ2-3; DNA: TGCGCCAGCAGCCCGACGAACCGACCGGGGGAGCAGTATTTT; CDR3: CASSPTNRPGEQYF
size: NA; D: TRBD2; V: TRBV11-2; J: TRBJ2-1; DNA: TGTGCCAGCAGCTTAACTGCTGCGGGAGGGCCCCATGAGCAGTTCTTC; CDR3: CASSLTAAGGPHEQFF
size: NA; D: NA; V: TRBV28; J: TRBJ2-2; DNA: TGTGCCAGCAGTTTATCTCCAGGGTGGAACACCGGGGAGCTGTTTTTT; CDR3: CASSLSPGWNTGELFF
size: NA; D: NA; V: TRBV28; J: TRBJ2-5; DNA: TGTGCCAGCAGTTTGGGAGGGGGCGTCTCTCAAGAGACCCAGTACTTC; CDR3: CASSLGGGVSQETQYF
size: NA; D: TRBD2; V: TRBV7-2; J: TRBJ2-1; DNA: TGTGCCAGCAGCTTATGGCTAGCGGGAGGCAATGAGCAGTTCTTC; CDR3: CASSLWLAGGNEQFF
size: few; D: TRBD2; V: TRBV4-3; J: TRBJ2-5; DNA: TGCGCCAGCAGTCGGAGCGGGGGGAACCAAGAGACCCAGTACTTC; CDR3: CASSRSGGNQETQYF
size: few; D: NA; V: TRBV18; J: TRBJ1-1; DNA: TGTGCCAGCTCACCGACTTACACTGAAGCTTTCTTT; CDR3: CASSPTYTEAFF
size: few; D: NA; V: TRBV9; J: TRBJ2-5; DNA: TGTGCCAGCAGCGGGGGCCGTGGGCGGCAAGAGACCCAGTACTTC; CDR3: CASSGGRGRQETQYF
size: few; D: NA; V: TRBV11-2; J: TRBJ2-7; DNA: TGTGCCAGCACCTACAGTGGGGTGAATGGCGAGCAGTACTTC; CDR3: CASTYSGVNGEQYF
size: many; D: NA; V: TRBV7-2; J: TRBJ1-6; DNA: TGTGCCAGCAGTCGAGATTCACCCCTCCACTTT; CDR3: CASSRDSPLHF
size: few; D: TRBD2; V: TRBV4-2; J: TRBJ2-5; DNA: TGTGCCAGCAGCCGATCGGCTAGCGGGGACTCGGAGACCCAGTACTTC; CDR3: CASSRSASGDSETQYF
size: NA; D: TRBD1; V: TRBV12-3/TRBV12-4; J: TRBJ1-5; DNA: TGTGCCAGCAGCAAGGGACAGTATCAGCCCCAGCATTTT; CDR3: CASSKGQYQPQHF
size: many; D: NA; V: TRBV12-3/TRBV12-4; J: TRBJ1-1; DNA: TGTGCCAGCAGTCTACAGGGTTATAACACTGAAGCTTTCTTT; CDR3: CASSLQGYNTEAFF
size: NA; D: NA; V: TRBV18; J: TRBJ1-1; DNA: TGTGCCAGCTCACCACCTTCAGGGGTAATAGGCACTGAAGCTTTCTTT; CDR3: CASSPPSGVIGTEAFF
size: NA; D: NA; V: TRBV27; J: TRBJ2-4; DNA: TGTGCCAGCAGTTCTGGGGGGATAACCAAAAACATTCAGTACTTC; CDR3: CASSSGGITKNIQYF